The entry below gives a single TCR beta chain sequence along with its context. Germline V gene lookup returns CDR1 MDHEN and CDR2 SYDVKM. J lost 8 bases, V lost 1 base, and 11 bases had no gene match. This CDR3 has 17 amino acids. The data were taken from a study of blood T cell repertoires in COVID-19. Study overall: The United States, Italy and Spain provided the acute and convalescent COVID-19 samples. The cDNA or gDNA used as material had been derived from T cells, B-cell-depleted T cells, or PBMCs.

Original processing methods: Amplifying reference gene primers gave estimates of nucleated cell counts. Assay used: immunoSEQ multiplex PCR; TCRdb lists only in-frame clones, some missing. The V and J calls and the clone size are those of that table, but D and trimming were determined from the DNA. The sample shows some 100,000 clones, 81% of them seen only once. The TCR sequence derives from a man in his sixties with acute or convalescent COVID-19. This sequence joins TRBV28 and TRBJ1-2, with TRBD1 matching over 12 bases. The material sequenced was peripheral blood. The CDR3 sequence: CASSLFHSGQGAGGYTF. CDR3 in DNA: TGTGCCAGCAGTTTATTCCATTCGGGACAGGGGGCTGGGGGCTACACCTTC.